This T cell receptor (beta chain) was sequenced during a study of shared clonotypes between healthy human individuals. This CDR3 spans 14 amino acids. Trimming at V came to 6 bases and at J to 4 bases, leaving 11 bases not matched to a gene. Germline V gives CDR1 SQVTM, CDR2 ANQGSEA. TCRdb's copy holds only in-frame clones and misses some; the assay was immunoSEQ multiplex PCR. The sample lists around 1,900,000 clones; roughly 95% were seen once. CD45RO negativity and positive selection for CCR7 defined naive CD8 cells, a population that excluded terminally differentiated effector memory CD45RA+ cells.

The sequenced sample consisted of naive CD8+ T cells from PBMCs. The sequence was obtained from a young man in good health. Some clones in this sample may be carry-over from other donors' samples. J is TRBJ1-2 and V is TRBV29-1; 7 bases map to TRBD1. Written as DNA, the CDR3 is TGCAGCGTGCCGAAAAGGGGGCCCCTCTATGGCTACACCTTC. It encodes CSVPKRGPLYGYTF.